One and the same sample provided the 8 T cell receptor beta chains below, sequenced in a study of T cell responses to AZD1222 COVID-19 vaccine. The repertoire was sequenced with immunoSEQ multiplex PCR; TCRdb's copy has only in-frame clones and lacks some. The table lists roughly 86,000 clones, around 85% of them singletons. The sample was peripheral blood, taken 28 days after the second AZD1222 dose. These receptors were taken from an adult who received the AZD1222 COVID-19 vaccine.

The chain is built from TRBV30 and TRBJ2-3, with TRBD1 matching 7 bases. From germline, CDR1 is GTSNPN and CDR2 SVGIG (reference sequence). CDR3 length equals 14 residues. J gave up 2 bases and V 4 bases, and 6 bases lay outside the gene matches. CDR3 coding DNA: TGTGCCTGGAACCCCGGGACAGTCACAGATACGCAGTATTTT. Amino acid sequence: CAWNPGTVTDTQYF.

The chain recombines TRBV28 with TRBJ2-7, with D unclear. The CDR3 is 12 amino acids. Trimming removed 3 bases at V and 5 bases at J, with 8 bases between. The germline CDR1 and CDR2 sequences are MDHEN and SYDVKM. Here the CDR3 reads CASSFSRNEQYF. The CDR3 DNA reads TGTGCCAGCAGTTTTTCCAGGAACGAGCAGTACTTC.

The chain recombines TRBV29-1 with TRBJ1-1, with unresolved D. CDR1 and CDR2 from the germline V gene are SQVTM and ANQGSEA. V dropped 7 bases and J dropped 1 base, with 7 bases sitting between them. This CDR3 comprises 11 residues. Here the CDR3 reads CSGDRNTEAFF. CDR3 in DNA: TGCAGCGGTGACCGGAACACTGAAGCTTTCTTT.

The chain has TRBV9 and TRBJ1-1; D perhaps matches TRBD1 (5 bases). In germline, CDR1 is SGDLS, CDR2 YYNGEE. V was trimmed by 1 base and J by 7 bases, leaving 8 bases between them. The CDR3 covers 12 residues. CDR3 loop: CASSVLGGEAFF. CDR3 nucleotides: TGTGCCAGCAGCGTACTGGGGGGTGAAGCTTTCTTT.

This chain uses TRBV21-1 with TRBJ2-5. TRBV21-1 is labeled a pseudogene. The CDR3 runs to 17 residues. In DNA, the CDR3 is TGTGCCAGCAGCAATCATTGGCGAGAAGAACCCCAAGAGACCCAGTACTTC. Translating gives CASSNHWREEPQETQYF.

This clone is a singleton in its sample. The CDR3 nucleotides read TGTGCCAGCAGTCCCGGCGCGGGCAATCAGCCCCAGCATTTT. Its protein is CASSPGAGNQPQHF. The chain recombines TRBV27 with TRBJ1-5; D is unclear. The CDR3 spans 14 residues. The ends were cut back, 5 bases at V and 2 bases at J, with 10 bases in the middle. CDR1 and CDR2 from the germline V gene are MNHEY and SMNVEV (reference sequence).

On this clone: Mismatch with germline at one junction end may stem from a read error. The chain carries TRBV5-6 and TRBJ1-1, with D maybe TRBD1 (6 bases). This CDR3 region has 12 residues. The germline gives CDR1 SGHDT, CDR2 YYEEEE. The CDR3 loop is CASSLGATEAFF. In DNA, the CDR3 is TGTGCCAGCAGTTTGGGGGCCACTGAAGCTTTCTTT.

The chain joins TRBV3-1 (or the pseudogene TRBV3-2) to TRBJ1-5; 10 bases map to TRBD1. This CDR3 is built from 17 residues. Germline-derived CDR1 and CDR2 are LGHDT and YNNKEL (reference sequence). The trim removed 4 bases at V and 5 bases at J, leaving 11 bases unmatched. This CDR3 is CASSPGTGAASHQPQHF. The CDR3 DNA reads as TGTGCCAGCAGCCCCGGGACAGGGGCCGCAAGTCATCAGCCCCAGCATTTT.